A selection of T cell receptor beta chains follows, all from one sample in a study of blood T cell repertoires in COVID-19. TCRdb's copy holds only in-frame clones and misses some; the assay was immunoSEQ multiplex PCR. The sample contains a few hundred thousand clones, approximately 89% of which appear only once. Sequenced sample: peripheral blood. All receptors come from a woman in her sixties or seventies with acute or convalescent COVID-19. Both conserved end residues are part of each CDR3. The D gene is left open where the match is weak. Not every row has a clone size; where given, it reads once, few, many or a size class.

clone_size: .; v_call: TRBV28; d_call: TRBD2; j_call: TRBJ2-7; cdr3_nt: TGTGCCAGCAGTTTAGCCAGCGGGGGGGCTGGTGAGCAGTACTTC; cdr3_aa: CASSLASGGAGEQYF
clone_size: .; v_call: TRBV5-6; d_call: TRBD1; j_call: TRBJ1-5; cdr3_nt: TGTGCCAGCAGCTTGGCCGGGACAGGGGCAAATCAGCCCCAGCATTTT; cdr3_aa: CASSLAGTGANQPQHF
clone_size: .; v_call: TRBV14; d_call: TRBD2; j_call: TRBJ2-1; cdr3_nt: TGTGCCAGCAGCCAAGGACTAGCGGGTGGACTTTGGGAGCAGTTCTTC; cdr3_aa: CASSQGLAGGLWEQFF
clone_size: .; v_call: TRBV4-1; d_call: .; j_call: TRBJ2-4; cdr3_nt: TGCGCCAGCAGCCAACAAGGGCCTGAGTGGGGAGACATTCAGTACTTC; cdr3_aa: CASSQQGPEWGDIQYF
clone_size: .; v_call: TRBV19; d_call: TRBD1; j_call: TRBJ2-3; cdr3_nt: TGTGCCAGCCTGGACAGGGGGCGGTCAGATACGCAGTATTTT; cdr3_aa: CASLDRGRSDTQYF
clone_size: .; v_call: TRBV6-5; d_call: .; j_call: TRBJ1-1; cdr3_nt: TGTGCCAGCAGCTCCTTTAACACTGAAGCTTTCTTT; cdr3_aa: CASSSFNTEAFF
clone_size: few; v_call: TRBV12-3/TRBV12-4; d_call: .; j_call: TRBJ1-1; cdr3_nt: TGTGCCAGCAGTTTTGGGCCTGAAGCTTTCTTT; cdr3_aa: CASSFGPEAFF
clone_size: .; v_call: TRBV7-9; d_call: TRBD1; j_call: TRBJ2-6; cdr3_nt: TGTGCCAGCAGTCCGGGACAGGGGGCTGGGGCCAACGTCCTGACTTTC; cdr3_aa: CASSPGQGAGANVLTF
clone_size: .; v_call: TRBV6-1; d_call: .; j_call: TRBJ1-1; cdr3_nt: TGTGCCAGCAGTGAAAGGGGCCAGGTGAGAACTGAAGCTTTCTTT; cdr3_aa: CASSERGQVRTEAFF
clone_size: once; v_call: TRBV4-1; d_call: TRBD1; j_call: TRBJ1-1; cdr3_nt: TGCGCCAGCAGCTTTCGACAGGGCCAGGTTGGCACTGAAGCTTTCTTT; cdr3_aa: CASSFRQGQVGTEAFF
clone_size: .; v_call: TRBV20-1; d_call: .; j_call: TRBJ1-2; cdr3_nt: TGCAGTGCTAGTTCCGTTTTTGACTATGGCTACACCTTC; cdr3_aa: CSASSVFDYGYTF
clone_size: .; v_call: TRBV30; d_call: TRBD1; j_call: TRBJ1-2; cdr3_nt: TGTGCCTGGTTTTCATACAGGGGAAACTATGGCTACACCTTC; cdr3_aa: CAWFSYRGNYGYTF
clone_size: .; v_call: TRBV6-1; d_call: TRBD1; j_call: TRBJ1-3; cdr3_nt: TGTGCCAGCAGTGAATGGTTGTCGACAGGGGCGTACTCTGGAAACACCATATATTTT; cdr3_aa: CASSEWLSTGAYSGNTIYF
clone_size: .; v_call: TRBV5-6; d_call: TRBD1; j_call: TRBJ2-7; cdr3_nt: TGTGCCAGCAGCTGGGGGACAGGGTACGAGCAGTACTTC; cdr3_aa: CASSWGTGYEQYF
clone_size: .; v_call: TRBV2; d_call: TRBD2; j_call: TRBJ2-5; cdr3_nt: TGTGCCAGCAATAGCGGGGGCGGAACCCCCCAACAAGAGACCCAGTACTTC; cdr3_aa: CASNSGGGTPQQETQYF
clone_size: .; v_call: TRBV18; d_call: .; j_call: TRBJ1-5; cdr3_nt: TGTGCCAGCTCACCACAGGGAGGCAATCAGCCCCAGCATTTT; cdr3_aa: CASSPQGGNQPQHF
clone_size: .; v_call: TRBV25-1; d_call: TRBD1; j_call: TRBJ1-4; cdr3_nt: TGTGCCAGCAGTAGGGGGACAGGGGGCAATGAAAAACTGTTTTTT; cdr3_aa: CASSRGTGGNEKLFF
clone_size: .; v_call: TRBV3-1/TRBV3-2; d_call: TRBD2; j_call: TRBJ2-2; cdr3_nt: TGTGCCAGCAGCCAAGGGCTGGGAAGCGGGAGTGGCACCGGGGAGCTGTTTTTT; cdr3_aa: CASSQGLGSGSGTGELFF
clone_size: .; v_call: TRBV6-5; d_call: TRBD1; j_call: TRBJ2-5; cdr3_nt: TGTGCCAGCAGACGACAGGGGGTCGAAGAGACCCAGTACTTC; cdr3_aa: CASRRQGVEETQYF
clone_size: once; v_call: TRBV19; d_call: .; j_call: TRBJ1-5; cdr3_nt: TGTGCCAGTAGCCCTACTGGACAGTTTGGCCAGCCCCAGCATTTT; cdr3_aa: CASSPTGQFGQPQHF
clone_size: once; v_call: TRBV7-3; d_call: .; j_call: TRBJ2-5; cdr3_nt: TGTGCCAGCAGCTACGGAGACCAAGAGACCCAGTACTTC; cdr3_aa: CASSYGDQETQYF
clone_size: .; v_call: TRBV28; d_call: .; j_call: TRBJ1-6; cdr3_nt: TGTGCCAGCAGAAGGGGTTCACCCCTCCACTTT; cdr3_aa: CASRRGSPLHF
clone_size: once; v_call: TRBV7-2; d_call: TRBD1; j_call: TRBJ1-5; cdr3_nt: TGTGCCAGCAGCGTCCGACAGGGTCAGCCCCAGCATTTT; cdr3_aa: CASSVRQGQPQHF
clone_size: .; v_call: TRBV10-3; d_call: .; j_call: TRBJ1-2; cdr3_nt: TGTGCCATCAGTGAGTCGCGGGACCGAAACTATGGCTACACCTTC; cdr3_aa: CAISESRDRNYGYTF
clone_size: .; v_call: TRBV19; d_call: .; j_call: TRBJ2-7; cdr3_nt: TGTGCCAGTAGCCCGGGACACCCATACGAGCAGTACTTC; cdr3_aa: CASSPGHPYEQYF
clone_size: .; v_call: TRBV5-4; d_call: TRBD1; j_call: TRBJ1-3; cdr3_nt: TGTGCCAGCAGCTCGGACAGGGGATCTGGAAACACCATATATTTT; cdr3_aa: CASSSDRGSGNTIYF
clone_size: .; v_call: TRBV5-4; d_call: .; j_call: TRBJ1-2; cdr3_nt: TGTGCCAGCAGCCCGGGGACAAGCAGTAACTATGGCTACACCTTC; cdr3_aa: CASSPGTSSNYGYTF
clone_size: .; v_call: TRBV20-1; d_call: TRBD1; j_call: TRBJ2-7; cdr3_nt: TGCAGTGCTGAGACAGGGGGCGGGCAGTACTTC; cdr3_aa: CSAETGGGQYF
clone_size: .; v_call: TRBV28; d_call: .; j_call: TRBJ1-5; cdr3_nt: TGTGCCAGCAGCGGTAGCAATCAGCCCCAGCATTTT; cdr3_aa: CASSGSNQPQHF
clone_size: .; v_call: TRBV7-9; d_call: TRBD1; j_call: TRBJ2-3; cdr3_nt: TGTGCCAGCAGCTTAGCATCCACACAGGGGGTTGGAGATACGCAGTATTTT; cdr3_aa: CASSLASTQGVGDTQYF
clone_size: .; v_call: TRBV5-1; d_call: TRBD1; j_call: TRBJ1-5; cdr3_nt: TGCGCCAGCAGCTTGGACGGACAGGGCAATCAGCCCCAGCATTTT; cdr3_aa: CASSLDGQGNQPQHF
clone_size: .; v_call: TRBV6-5; d_call: TRBD1; j_call: TRBJ1-5; cdr3_nt: TGTGCCAGCAGGACCGGGACAGGAGGAAATCAGCCCCAGCATTTT; cdr3_aa: CASRTGTGGNQPQHF
clone_size: .; v_call: TRBV9; d_call: TRBD1; j_call: TRBJ2-2; cdr3_nt: TGTGCCAGCAGCGCCCCCCAGGGGGCTGGCACCGGGGAGCTGTTTTTT; cdr3_aa: CASSAPQGAGTGELFF
clone_size: .; v_call: TRBV29-1; d_call: .; j_call: TRBJ1-2; cdr3_nt: TGCAGCGTCCGAGGGGGGGACTATGGCTACACCTTC; cdr3_aa: CSVRGGDYGYTF
clone_size: .; v_call: TRBV12-3/TRBV12-4; d_call: .; j_call: TRBJ1-5; cdr3_nt: TGTGCCAGCAGTTTAGGAGAAGGAGGGCCCCAGCATTTT; cdr3_aa: CASSLGEGGPQHF
clone_size: .; v_call: TRBV6-6; d_call: .; j_call: TRBJ2-2; cdr3_nt: TGTGCCAGCAGTTACCCAGGCACCGGGGAGCTGTTTTTT; cdr3_aa: CASSYPGTGELFF
clone_size: .; v_call: TRBV7-9; d_call: TRBD1; j_call: TRBJ1-2; cdr3_nt: TGTGCCAGCAGCTCGGGACAGGGGCTTGGCTACACCTTC; cdr3_aa: CASSSGQGLGYTF
clone_size: .; v_call: TRBV7-9; d_call: TRBD1; j_call: TRBJ2-2; cdr3_nt: TGTGCCAGCAGCCTACGGGACAGGTTGGGGGACACCGGGGAGCTGTTTTTT; cdr3_aa: CASSLRDRLGDTGELFF
clone_size: once; v_call: TRBV28; d_call: TRBD2; j_call: TRBJ2-5; cdr3_nt: TGTGCCAGCAGTATGACGGGACTAGCGGGAGAGACCCAGTACTTC; cdr3_aa: CASSMTGLAGETQYF
clone_size: .; v_call: TRBV10-3; d_call: .; j_call: TRBJ2-3; cdr3_nt: TGTGCCATCAGGGCGGGAAGCACAGATACGCAGTATTTT; cdr3_aa: CAIRAGSTDTQYF
clone_size: .; v_call: TRBV29-1; d_call: TRBD2; j_call: TRBJ2-1; cdr3_nt: TGCAGCGTTGAACCCTCAAGACTAGCGGGAGGGAATGAGCAGTTCTTC; cdr3_aa: CSVEPSRLAGGNEQFF